Below, 5 T cell receptor beta chains from the same sample are listed, as sequenced in a study of tumor and adjacent non-tumor tissue in lung cancer. This sample's RNA came from whole unsorted tissue. Distant lung tissue was collected more than 3 cm away from the tumor edge. A modified ARM-PCR protocol with three rounds of nested PCR amplified TCRbeta. TCRdb re-called the multiplex PCR reads through MiXCR, storing one row per CDR3 protein. The sample has more than 85,000 distinct CDR3 sequences, about 65% seen once. The source material was distant non-tumor lung tissue. The receptor set was obtained from a man aged 60 to 75 with non-small cell lung cancer.

With regard to this clonotype: Likely a read error: the CDR3 ends without its conserved phenylalanine or tryptophan. CDR3 amino acids: CASSLLGYTDTQYL. The CDR3 DNA is TGTGCCAGCAGCTTGCTCGGCTACACAGATACGCAGTATCTT. The chain recombines TRBV11-3 with TRBJ2-3, with D unresolved. Germline V gene sequence: CDR1 SGHNT, CDR2 YENEEA. CDR3 length: 14 residues. V lost 3 bases and J lost 2, with 9 bases in between.

This clonotype was found once. At one end the junction does not follow the germline gene, possibly because of a read error. This sequence joins TRBV29-1 and TRBJ2-7; D ambiguous. Germline loops: CDR1 SQVTM, CDR2 ANQGSEA. This CDR3 has 13 amino acids. The CDR3 bases are TGCAGCGTTGTCCGGTGGGCCGGTTTCGAGCAGTGCTTC. It codes for CSVVRWAGFEQCF.

About this clonotype itself: The conserved phenylalanine or tryptophan normally closing the CDR3 is absent here, so this likely arose from a read error. This chain connects TRBV6-1 to TRBJ2-4, with D possibly TRBD1 on 5 matching bases. Looked up from germline, CDR1 is MNHNS and CDR2 is SASEGT. The CDR3 length is 15 residues. The chain's CDR3 is CASSAQGISKNTQYL. CDR3 DNA: TGTGCCAGCAGTGCCCAGGGAATTTCCAAAAACACTCAGTACCTC.

This clonotype came up many times. One end of the junction does not line up with germline, which may come from a read error. The chain employs TRBV4-2 and TRBJ2-1; unclear D gene. The germline V gene encodes CDR1 LGHNA and CDR2 YNFKEQ. The CDR3 contains 17 residues. Here the CDR3 reads CAGSQDGNPGTYNEQFF. Written as DNA, the CDR3 is TGTGCCGGCAGCCAAGATGGGAACCCCGGAACCTACAATGAGCAGTTCTTC.

By its share, this clonotype is medium-sized. The chain recombines TRBV11-2 with TRBJ2-1; 10 bases align to TRBD2. The CDR3 consists of 15 residues. The junction had 2 bases not matched to a gene; V was cut back by 3 bases and J by 3 bases. Germline V gene lookup returns CDR1 SGHAT and CDR2 FQNNGV. CDR3 sequence: CASSFGTSDYNEQFF. The CDR3 DNA is TGTGCCAGCAGCTTCGGGACTAGCGACTACAATGAGCAGTTCTTC.